This T cell receptor beta chain was sequenced in a study of vaccination effects on CD4 cells after COVID-19. The data were produced by immunoSEQ multiplex PCR, yet TCRdb's version contains in-frame clones alone and is incomplete. This table holds some 70,000 clones, 80% found once. Regarding this clone: Its antigen is not identified.

ViraFEST assay sequencing came after antigen-specific CD4+ T cells were expanded with viral peptide pools. It was after nine to eleven days of culture that CD4+ T cells were isolated. Recipients of the vaccine had no prior SARS-CoV-2 infection and negative nucleocapsid antibodies. Cultures of some 2.2 million PBMC per well contained about 11 IU/ml IL-2 plus 10 ug/ml peptides. Sequenced here: CD4+ T cells from PBMCs cultured with SARS-CoV-2 spike peptides, sampled before COVID-19 vaccination. The clonotype comes from a human donor who received a COVID-19 vaccine.

The CDR3 sequence: CASRSKGGGVETQYF. The CDR3 nucleotides are TGTGCCAGCAGATCAAAAGGGGGGGGAGTGGAGACCCAGTACTTC. The genes are TRBV7-2 and TRBJ2-5, with a tentative D call TRBD2 (7 bases). Trimming stripped 6 bases from V and 5 bases from J, with 19 bases between. The length of the CDR3 is 15 residues. Per the germline V gene, CDR1 is SGHTA and CDR2 is FQGNSA.